What follows are 6 T cell receptor beta chains derived from one specimen sequenced in a study of T cell responses to AZD1222 COVID-19 vaccine. The data were produced by immunoSEQ multiplex PCR, yet TCRdb's version contains in-frame clones alone and is incomplete. The sample has 130,000 to 150,000 clones, approximately 85% seen once. Specimen: peripheral blood, collected 28 days after the second dose of the MenACWY control vaccine. The source is an adult who received the MenACWY meningococcal vaccine as a control.

This chain joins TRBV27 and TRBJ2-7, with TRBD2 matching 11 bases. Per germline, CDR1 MNHEY and CDR2 SMNVEV (reference sequence). This CDR3 has 18 amino acids. J was trimmed by 0 bases and V by 5 bases; bases with no gene match: 12. This CDR3 reads CASSPRTSGHRSSYEQYF. The CDR3 DNA sequence: TGTGCCAGCAGTCCTAGGACTAGCGGGCACCGGAGCTCCTACGAGCAGTACTTC.

The genes are TRBV3-1 (or the pseudogene TRBV3-2) and TRBJ1-2; 8 positions match TRBD1. Per the germline V gene, CDR1 is LGHDT and CDR2 is YNNKEL (reference sequence). V shed 1 base and J 3 bases; nucleotides not matched to a gene: 7. The CDR3 spans 16 residues. The CDR3 DNA sequence: TGTGCCAGCAGCCAAGGACGGACAGGGATATACTATGGCTACACCTTC. Translating gives CASSQGRTGIYYGYTF.

The chain has TRBV7-2 and TRBJ1-3; maybe TRBD1 (5 bases). Germline loops: CDR1 SGHTA, CDR2 FQGNSA. The CDR3 is made up of 15 amino acids. Trimming removed 3 bases from V and 1 base from J, with 10 bases in between. The CDR3 nucleotides read TGTGCCAGCAGCTTGGGGGGAGGGTCTGGAAACACCATATATTTT. Translated: CASSLGGGSGNTIYF. The variable domain in full, with the rest retrieved from reference TRBV7-2 and TRBJ1-3, is GAGVSQSPSNKVTEKGKDVELRCDPISGHTALYWYRQSLGQGLEFLIYFQGNSAPDKSGLPSDRFSAERTGGSVSTLTIQRTQQEDSAVYLCASSLGGGSGNTIYFGEGSWLTVV.

This chain connects TRBV5-1 to TRBJ2-1; TRBD2 aligns across 12 bases. The V gene's germline CDR1 is SGHRS and CDR2 YFSETQ. Unmatched junction bases numbered 7, after V lost 0 bases and J lost 3 bases. CDR3 length: 18 amino acids. This CDR3 reads CASSLGGLAGTSYNEQFF. In DNA, the CDR3 is TGCGCCAGCAGCTTGGGAGGACTAGCGGGAACTAGCTACAATGAGCAGTTCTTC.

The genes are TRBV30 and TRBJ1-1; D uncertain. V shed 1 base and J shed 3 bases, with 21 bases lying between them. The CDR3 runs to 17 residues. The germline V gene has CDR1 GTSNPN and CDR2 SVGIG (reference sequence). The CDR3 DNA sequence: TGTGCCTGGAGTGAGAAACCCCCCTCGAAGGTCTACACTGAAGCTTTCTTT. Protein sequence: CAWSEKPPSKVYTEAFF.

The chain is built from TRBV4-2 and TRBJ2-3, with D possibly being TRBD2 (6 bases). The CDR3 loop spans 16 amino acids. The ends were cut back, 5 bases at V and 0 bases at J, with 15 bases in the middle. CDR1 is LGHNA, CDR2 YNFKEQ, per germline. The CDR3: CASSNIAVPSTDTQYF. As DNA, the CDR3 is TGTGCCAGCAGCAATATAGCGGTTCCTAGCACAGATACGCAGTATTTT.